These 22 T cell receptor beta chains originate from one sample sequenced in a study of blood T cell repertoires in COVID-19. Produced via immunoSEQ multiplex PCR; TCRdb's table is partial and in-frame only. The sample shows hundreds of thousands of clones, approximately 84% of them seen only once. The sample was PBMCs or T cells enriched from blood (not recorded which). These receptor sequences come from a man aged 35-49 years who had recovered from COVID-19.

The chain is built from TRBV10-3 and TRBJ2-2; 10 positions match TRBD2. Germline V gene sequence: CDR1 ENHRY, CDR2 SYGVKD. The CDR3 totals 16 residues. The J segment lost 6 bases and the V segment lost 10 bases, leaving 14 bases of the junction unmatched. CDR3 coding DNA: TGTGCCACGTCGGCTAGCGGGGGTATGGAGGCCGGGGAGCTGTTTTTT. Translating it yields CATSASGGMEAGELFF.

The V and J genes are TRBV10-3 and TRBJ1-1, with D possibly TRBD1 on 6 matching bases. Trimming took off 6 bases at V and 5 bases at J, with 16 bases between the two ends. CDR1 is ENHRY and CDR2 is SYGVKD in the germline V gene. The CDR3 loop spans 14 amino acids. The CDR3 protein is CAIRDRSLETEAFF. CDR3 DNA sequence: TGTGCCATCAGAGACAGGTCTCTGGAAACTGAAGCTTTCTTT.

This clone was recorded once. Different DNA sequences within this sample yield the same CDR3. The chain has TRBV5-1 and TRBJ1-1; 7 bases fit TRBD1. The germline CDR1 and CDR2 sequences are SGHRS and YFSETQ. The CDR3 consists of 14 residues. V dropped 4 bases and J dropped 1; count of bases not matched to a gene: 4. The CDR3 sequence is CASSQTGQNTEAFF. The CDR3 nucleotides read TGCGCCAGCAGCCAGACAGGGCAGAACACTGAAGCTTTCTTT.

The chain recombines TRBV29-1 with TRBJ2-7; TRBD2 is a possible D gene (5 bases). The germline gives CDR1 SQVTM, CDR2 ANQGSEA. The CDR3 has 14 amino acids. V was pared by 2 bases and J by 4 bases, with 15 bases between. The CDR3 sequence: CSVEPLAGVYEQYF. The CDR3 DNA follows: TGCAGCGTTGAACCCCTCGCGGGTGTGTACGAGCAGTACTTC.

The V and J genes are TRBV7-2 and TRBJ1-2; tentative D call: TRBD1 (5 bases). Trimming left V 7 bases short and J 5 bases short, with 14 bases between. CDR3 length: 13 amino acids. The V gene's germline CDR1 is SGHTA and CDR2 FQGNSA. The CDR3 nucleotides read TGTGCCAGCAATTCGCCACAGGAATATGGCTACACCTTC. Translation: CASNSPQEYGYTF.

This chain uses TRBV5-8 with TRBJ2-1; a possible D gene is TRBD1 (6 bases). The germline CDR1 and CDR2 sequences are SGHTS and YDEGEE. CDR3 length: 15 residues. The V end lost 5 bases, the J end lost 6 bases, and 18 bases lay between the germline ends. The CDR3 sequence is CASSLGTPSPNEQFF. CDR3 bases: TGTGCCAGCAGTCTAGGGACACCCAGCCCCAATGAGCAGTTCTTC.

The chain couples TRBV19 to TRBJ2-3; D not resolved. The length of the CDR3 is 17 residues. V was cut by 0 bases and J by 2 bases, with 15 bases left in between. Germline-derived CDR1 and CDR2 are LNHDA and SQIVND (reference sequence). Here the CDR3 reads CASSIDEAGLITDTQYF. Written as DNA, the CDR3 is TGTGCCAGTAGTATAGATGAGGCTGGGTTAATCACAGATACGCAGTATTTT.

The chain is built from TRBV27 and TRBJ2-5; D unresolved. V dropped 0 bases and J dropped 5 bases, with 13 bases sitting between them. Germline V gives CDR1 MNHEY, CDR2 SMNVEV (reference sequence). The CDR3 covers 15 residues. Here the CDR3 reads CASSLSRGARETQYF. The CDR3 DNA sequence: TGTGCCAGCAGTTTATCCAGAGGAGCGAGGGAGACCCAGTACTTC.

The chain carries TRBV21-1 and TRBJ1-4. TRBV21-1 is tagged as a pseudogene. The CDR3 extends over 18 amino acids. The CDR3 here is CASSKGSLGLATNEKLFF. CDR3 nucleotide sequence: TGTGCCAGCAGCAAAGGGAGTCTTGGATTAGCAACTAATGAAAAACTGTTTTTT.

This rearrangement joins TRBV29-1 to TRBJ1-5; 10 bases line up with TRBD1. The CDR3 consists of 14 residues. V was pared by 1 base and J by 7 bases, with 4 bases of the junction left unmatched. The germline V gene has CDR1 SQVTM and CDR2 ANQGSEA. Written as DNA, the CDR3 is TGCAGCGTTGAAGGAGGACAGGGGGGACAGCCCCAGCATTTT. Translation gives CSVEGGQGGQPQHF.

The chain has TRBV2 and TRBJ2-5; D call uncertain. The CDR3 contains 14 residues. Germline-derived CDR1 and CDR2 are SNHLY and FYNNEI. V lost 6 bases and J 1 base, leaving 12 bases between the germline ends. Written as DNA, the CDR3 is TGTGCCAGCAGGGGCATGGGCAGCCAAGAGACCCAGTACTTC. Protein: CASRGMGSQETQYF.

The chain links TRBV4-1 to TRBJ2-1; TRBD2 matches at 7 bases. Germline V lookup: CDR1 MGHRA, CDR2 YSYEKL. This CDR3 is 17 amino acids long. V was clipped by 0 bases and J by 3 bases; unmatched bases: 8. The CDR3 region has the DNA TGCGCCAGCAGCCAAGATTGGGCTAGCGGATACTACAATGAGCAGTTCTTC. Protein sequence: CASSQDWASGYYNEQFF.

This clone was observed a few times. The chain has TRBV7-2 and TRBJ1-2, with a possible D match to TRBD1 (6 bases). Between the trimmed V and J ends, which lost 1 base and 4 bases, there was a span of 16 bases. The CDR3 loop spans 16 amino acids. The germline V gene has CDR1 SGHTA and CDR2 FQGNSA. The CDR3 sequence is CASSLGGQLPSYGYTF. The CDR3 DNA follows: TGTGCCAGCAGCTTAGGCGGACAGCTTCCGAGCTATGGCTACACCTTC.

This chain connects TRBV25-1 to TRBJ1-1; D perhaps matches TRBD1 (6 bases). In germline, CDR1 is MGHDK, CDR2 SYGVNS. V was clipped by 5 bases and J by 0 bases, with 10 bases between them. The CDR3 contains 14 residues. Here the CDR3 reads CASSSGQMNTEAFF. The CDR3, as DNA: TGTGCCAGCAGTTCCGGACAGATGAACACTGAAGCTTTCTTT.

V and J are TRBV19 and TRBJ1-2, with 12 bases identical to TRBD1. Germline V gene lookup returns CDR1 LNHDA and CDR2 SQIVND (reference sequence). The length of the CDR3 is 13 residues. The V and J ends lost 4 bases and 8 bases, in that order; junction bases with no gene match: 2. The CDR3 DNA sequence: TGTGCCAGTAGTACAGGGACAGGGGGCGGCTACACCTTC. Translated: CASSTGTGGGYTF.

The chain links TRBV3-1 (or the pseudogene TRBV3-2) to TRBJ1-1, with TRBD1 as a possible D gene (5 bases). Deletions cut 8 bases from V and 4 bases from J, with 14 bases between. Germline V gene data show CDR1 as LGHDT and CDR2 as YNNKEL (reference sequence). The CDR3 loop spans 13 amino acids. CDR3 in DNA: TGTGCCAGCTCGGACAATTTGGTCACTGAAGCTTTCTTT. As protein: CASSDNLVTEAFF.

The chain has TRBV5-1 and TRBJ1-1, with a weak D call TRBD1 (6 bases). This CDR3 spans 13 amino acids. The germline V gene has CDR1 SGHRS and CDR2 YFSETQ. Between the trimmed V and J ends, which lost 3 bases and 4 bases, there was a span of 10 bases. CDR3 sequence: CASSSAGATEAFF. The DNA of the CDR3 is TGCGCCAGCAGCTCTGCAGGGGCCACTGAAGCTTTCTTT.

This clone was detected only a few times. The CDR3 region has the DNA TGCGCCAGCAGCCTCGTACAGGGTCCGGGCGAGACCCAGTACTTC. It translates to CASSLVQGPGETQYF. The chain has TRBV5-1 and TRBJ2-5, with D possibly matching TRBD1 (6 bases). The CDR3 sequence is 15 residues long. V was trimmed by 4 bases and J by 5 bases, leaving 18 bases between them. Per germline, CDR1 SGHRS and CDR2 YFSETQ.

J is TRBJ1-5 and V is TRBV15; 9 nucleotides agree with TRBD1. The CDR3 runs 14 residues. Germline CDR1 is LNHNV and CDR2 is YYDKDF (reference sequence). The trim removed 8 bases at V and 6 bases at J, leaving 8 bases unmatched. The CDR3 region is CATRRDRVTQPQHF. The CDR3 DNA sequence: TGTGCCACCCGGCGGGACAGGGTAACTCAGCCCCAGCATTTT.

V gene TRBV19 combines with J gene TRBJ1-3; D possibly corresponds to TRBD1 (6 bases). The germline V gene encodes CDR1 LNHDA and CDR2 SQIVND (reference sequence). This CDR3 is 15 amino acids long. Trimming stripped 4 bases from V and 0 bases from J, with 10 bases between. CDR3 nucleotide sequence: TGTGCCAGTAGTACTACAGGGAGCTCTGGAAACACCATATATTTT. Its translation: CASSTTGSSGNTIYF. Looking up the rest from reference TRBV19 and TRBJ1-3 gives the full variable domain: DGGITQSPKYLFRKEGQNVTLSCEQNLNHDAMYWYRQDPGQGLRLIYYSQIVNDFQKGDIAEGYSVSREKKESFPLTVTSAQKNPTAFYLCASSTTGSSGNTIYFGEGSWLTVV.

The chain has TRBV27 and TRBJ2-7; a weak D match, TRBD2 (7 bases). The CDR3 loop spans 16 amino acids. Germline loops: CDR1 MNHEY, CDR2 SMNVEV (reference sequence). The V gene lost 6 bases and the J gene lost 6 bases, with 24 bases spanning the gap. CDR3 residues: CASSSNPGLRGGEQYF. Written as DNA, the CDR3 is TGTGCCAGCAGCTCTAACCCAGGGTTAAGGGGGGGCGAGCAGTACTTC.

This chain links TRBV6-5 with TRBJ1-3; D ambiguous. Germline loops: CDR1 MNHEY, CDR2 SVGAGI. The length of the CDR3 is 15 residues. Deletions cut 7 bases from V and 2 bases from J, with 15 bases between. CDR3 sequence reads: CASNIYQEAGNTIYF. In nucleotides, the CDR3 is TGTGCCAGCAACATATATCAGGAAGCTGGAAACACCATATATTTT.